Listed here are 25 T cell receptor beta chains from one sample, sequenced in a study of blood T cell repertoires in COVID-19. Method: immunoSEQ multiplex PCR; TCRdb's copy keeps in-frame clones and lacks some. This table has hundreds of thousands of clones, more than 75% appearing once. Specimen: PBMCs or T cells enriched from blood (not recorded which). All receptors derive from a man aged 18 to 35 who had recovered from COVID-19.

The chain carries TRBV5-1 and TRBJ1-2, with TRBD1 matching over 12 bases. V trimming: 2 bases; J trimming: 2 bases; junction bases outside the gene matches: 10. CDR1 is SGHRS, CDR2 YFSETQ, per germline. This CDR3 comprises 18 residues. CDR3 residues: CASSFGGTGGAQNYGYTF. Here the CDR3 DNA reads TGCGCCAGCAGCTTTGGGGGGACAGGGGGCGCCCAGAACTATGGCTACACCTTC.

This clone occurred once. The V and J genes are TRBV19 and TRBJ1-4, with 10 bases that match TRBD1. Germline V gene lookup returns CDR1 LNHDA and CDR2 SQIVND (reference sequence). The CDR3 runs to 15 residues. V was clipped by 1 base and J by 8 bases; unmatched bases: 4. As DNA, the CDR3 is TGTGCCAGTAGTATAGGGGGGACAGGGGAAGAAAAACTGTTTTTT. Encoded protein: CASSIGGTGEEKLFF. Filled out from reference TRBV19 and TRBJ1-4, the complete variable domain reads DGGITQSPKYLFRKEGQNVTLSCEQNLNHDAMYWYRQDPGQGLRLIYYSQIVNDFQKGDIAEGYSVSREKKESFPLTVTSAQKNPTAFYLCASSIGGTGEEKLFFGSGTQLSVL.

This rearrangement joins TRBV24-1 to TRBJ1-2; D remains ambiguous. Germline-derived CDR1 and CDR2 are KGHDR and SFDVKD. There are 13 residues in the CDR3. Trimming removed 1 base at V and 3 bases at J, with 5 bases between. The CDR3 protein is CATSDFRDYGYTF. The DNA for the CDR3 is TGTGCCACCAGTGATTTCCGAGACTATGGCTACACCTTC.

The chain employs TRBV15 and TRBJ2-3, with 7 bases fitting TRBD2. V lost 1 base and J lost 2; bases outside the gene matches: 6. The CDR3 consists of 16 residues. CDR1 is LNHNV and CDR2 is YYDKDF in the germline V gene (reference sequence). The CDR3 loop reads CATSRGTGGATDTQYF. The CDR3 region has the DNA TGTGCCACCAGCAGAGGTACGGGAGGAGCCACAGATACGCAGTATTTT.

This clone showed up just once. A junction boundary mismatches the germline segment, possibly from a read error. The chain couples TRBV2 to TRBJ1-2; tentatively, D is TRBD1 (6 bases). CDR3 length: 12 amino acids. Germline V gives CDR1 SNHLY, CDR2 FYNNEI. The CDR3 bases are TGTGCCAGCCCGGGGACACCCCGTAGTTTCGCCTTC. The encoded protein is CASPGTPRSFAF. Filled out from reference TRBV2 and TRBJ1-2, the complete variable domain reads EPEVTQTPSHQVTQMGQEVILRCVPISNHLYFYWYRQILGQKVEFLVSFYNNEISEKSEIFDDQFSVERPDGSNFTLKIRSTKLEDSAMYFCASPGTPRSFAFGSGTRLTVV.

The chain has TRBV7-6 and TRBJ2-7, with D perhaps matching TRBD2 (5 bases). The CDR3 extends over 14 amino acids. Trimming cost V 7 bases and J 5 bases, with 18 bases left between them. CDR1 SGHVS and CDR2 FNYEAQ come from the germline V gene. The CDR3 bases are TGTGCCAGCACCCCTCGTGAGGGCACGCACGAGCAGTACTTC. Translation: CASTPREGTHEQYF.

The chain employs TRBV29-1 and TRBJ2-7, with TRBD1 as a possible D gene (5 bases). Germline V gene data show CDR1 as SQVTM and CDR2 as ANQGSEA. Trimming left V 4 bases short and J 1 base short, with 8 bases between. The length of the CDR3 is 12 residues. The CDR3 reads CSVVGQSYEQYF. The CDR3 DNA reads as TGCAGCGTTGTGGGGCAGTCCTACGAGCAGTACTTC.

This sequence joins TRBV27 and TRBJ1-5; D is unresolved. CDR3 size: 16 residues. Germline values: CDR1 MNHEY, CDR2 SMNVEV (reference sequence). Between the trimmed V and J ends, which lost 8 bases and 2 bases, there was a span of 19 bases. The CDR3 reads CASAAGFVTGNQPQHF. Here the CDR3 DNA reads TGTGCCAGCGCAGCAGGTTTTGTAACTGGCAATCAGCCCCAGCATTTT.

The chain carries TRBV5-1 and TRBJ2-5; 7 bases are shared with TRBD2. Germline V gene data show CDR1 as SGHRS and CDR2 as YFSETQ. The V and J ends lost 4 bases and 4 bases, in that order; junction bases with no gene match: 7. This CDR3 is built from 14 residues. This CDR3 is CASSITSDRETQYF. In DNA, the CDR3 is TGCGCCAGCAGCATAACTAGCGATCGAGAGACCCAGTACTTC.

The genes are TRBV27 and TRBJ1-2; 9 positions match TRBD1. This CDR3 spans 14 amino acids. Germline V gives CDR1 MNHEY, CDR2 SMNVEV (reference sequence). The V and J ends lost 5 bases and 4 bases, in that order; junction bases with no gene match: 5. CDR3 sequence (DNA): TGTGCCAGCAGTCGGGACAGGGCAATCTATGGCTACACCTTC. This codes for CASSRDRAIYGYTF.

The CDR3: CASSISPTAASSYEQYF. CDR3 DNA sequence: TGTGCCAGTAGTATATCCCCGACGGCGGCGAGCTCCTACGAGCAGTACTTC. The gene calls are TRBV19 and TRBJ2-7; D unresolved. This CDR3 has 17 residues. CDR1 and CDR2 from the germline V gene are LNHDA and SQIVND (reference sequence). V was clipped by 2 bases and J by 0 bases, with 17 bases between them.

The chain links TRBV18 to TRBJ2-1, with D perhaps TRBD2 (7 bases). The CDR3 extends over 16 amino acids. CDR1 and CDR2 (germline): KGHSH, LQKENI. V shed 1 base and J shed 3 bases, with 13 bases lying between them. The CDR3 nucleotides read TGTGCCAGCTCACCACGGTCCGGGGGGCTCTACAATGAGCAGTTCTTC. Its translation is CASSPRSGGLYNEQFF. Looking up the rest from reference TRBV18 and TRBJ2-1 gives the full variable domain: NAGVMQNPRHLVRRRGQEARLRCSPMKGHSHVYWYRQLPEEGLKFMVYLQKENIIDESGMPKERFSAEFPKEGPSILRIQQVVRGDSAAYFCASSPRSGGLYNEQFFGPGTRLTVL.

V gene TRBV18 combines with J gene TRBJ1-5; 10 nucleotides line up with TRBD1. Per the germline V gene, CDR1 is KGHSH and CDR2 is LQKENI. Germline trimming cut 4 bases from V and 2 bases from J; bases unmatched to any gene: 8. The CDR3 has 17 residues. DNA for the CDR3: TGTGCCAGCTCACGAAACCGGGACAGGGGTGGCAATCAGCCCCAGCATTTT. Translated, it gives CASSRNRDRGGNQPQHF.

The chain is built from TRBV25-1 and TRBJ1-1, with TRBD1 matching 9 bases. V was clipped by 7 bases and J by 4 bases; unmatched bases: 4. The CDR3 spans 13 residues. CDR1 MGHDK and CDR2 SYGVNS come from the germline V gene. This chain's CDR3 is CASKGQGGTEAFF. The CDR3 region has the DNA TGTGCCAGCAAGGGACAGGGAGGCACTGAAGCTTTCTTT.

This sequence joins TRBV10-3 and TRBJ2-1; 9 nucleotides agree with TRBD2. CDR3 size: 15 residues. V lost 1 base, J lost 9 bases, and 7 bases stayed unmatched. Germline V gives CDR1 ENHRY, CDR2 SYGVKD. CDR3 in amino acids: CAISELLAGNGEQFF. The CDR3 DNA reads as TGTGCCATCAGTGAGTTGCTAGCGGGAAATGGTGAGCAGTTCTTC.

The chain combines TRBV11-3 with TRBJ1-1; D is unclear. Germline values: CDR1 SGHNT, CDR2 YENEEA. The CDR3 covers 11 residues. Trimming took off 5 bases at V and 4 bases at J, with 5 bases between the two ends. Here the CDR3 DNA reads TGTGCCAGCAGCCCAGGCACTGAAGCTTTCTTT. This codes for CASSPGTEAFF.

This chain connects TRBV7-6 to TRBJ1-6; D perhaps matches TRBD1 (5 bases). The V end was cut by 5 bases, the J end by 17 bases, with 19 bases between. In germline, CDR1 is SGHVS, CDR2 FNYEAQ. The CDR3 covers 13 residues. DNA of the CDR3: TGTGCCAGCAGCCAGAGGCAGGGAGGTACTATCCACTTT. It codes for CASSQRQGGTIHF. The full variable domain, its missing parts supplied by reference TRBV7-6 and TRBJ1-6, is GAGVSQSPRYKVTKRGQDVALRCDPISGHVSLYWYRQALGQGPEFLTYFNYEAQQDKSGLPNDRFSAERPEGSISTLTIQRTEQRDSAMYRCASSQRQGGTIHFGNGTRLTVT.

In this sample, this clone turned up once. CDR3 amino acids: CASSGGRIKNIQYF. The CDR3, as DNA: TGTGCCAGCAGTGGCGGGAGGATCAAAAACATTCAGTACTTC. J is TRBJ2-4 and V is TRBV2; 8 bases fit TRBD2. Germline V CDR1 and CDR2: SNHLY, FYNNEI. The CDR3 is 14 residues long. J was trimmed by 3 bases and V by 4 bases; bases with no gene match: 2.

This clone was counted between two and nine times. The V and J genes are TRBV4-1 and TRBJ1-5, with TRBD1 as a possible D gene (5 bases). V shed 1 base and J shed 7 bases, with 11 bases lying between them. From germline, CDR1 is MGHRA and CDR2 YSYEKL. The CDR3 has 14 residues. CDR3 loop: CASSQGGQGQPQHF. The DNA for the CDR3 is TGCGCCAGCAGCCAAGGAGGACAAGGGCAGCCCCAGCATTTT.

The chain employs TRBV25-1 and TRBJ1-1; D unclear. CDR1 and CDR2 from the germline V gene are MGHDK and SYGVNS. V lost 3 bases and J lost 2, with 10 bases in between. The CDR3 loop spans 14 amino acids. In DNA, the CDR3 is TGTGCCAGCAGTGATGCGGGCATAAACACTGAAGCTTTCTTT. Amino acids: CASSDAGINTEAFF.

V is TRBV18 and J is TRBJ1-5; 10 positions agree with TRBD1. Germline-derived CDR1 and CDR2 are KGHSH and LQKENI. This CDR3 is built from 16 residues. V dropped 2 bases and J dropped 1; count of bases not matched to a gene: 2. The CDR3 here is CASSPAGQGSNQPQHF. The CDR3 DNA reads as TGTGCCAGCTCACCAGCGGGACAGGGGAGCAATCAGCCCCAGCATTTT.

The J gene is TRBJ2-7, the V gene TRBV10-3, with a weak D call TRBD2 (5 bases). The V gene's germline CDR1 is ENHRY and CDR2 SYGVKD. Trimming left V 2 bases short and J 4 bases short, with 12 bases between. CDR3 length: 14 residues. The CDR3 nucleotides are TGTGCCATCAGTGAGCCTGGGAGTAGGTACGAGCAGTACTTC. Translating it yields CAISEPGSRYEQYF.

The V call is TRBV11-1, the J call TRBJ1-1; the D gene is possibly TRBD1 (5 bases). CDR3 length: 15 residues. Trimming removed 5 bases from V and 5 bases from J, with 18 bases in between. Per the germline V gene, CDR1 is SGHAT and CDR2 is FQDESV (reference sequence). CDR3: CASSPWMGRVTEAFF. In DNA, the CDR3 is TGTGCCAGCAGCCCCTGGATGGGGCGTGTGACTGAAGCTTTCTTT.

The chain employs TRBV7-8 and TRBJ2-5; 10 bases are shared with TRBD2. The V gene end was trimmed by 4 bases and the J gene end by 0 bases; junction bases not matched to a gene: 5. The CDR3 contains 16 residues. Looked up from germline, CDR1 is SGHVS and CDR2 is FQNEAQ. This CDR3 reads CASSSGLAANQETQYF. CDR3 nucleotide sequence: TGTGCCAGCAGCTCCGGACTAGCGGCAAACCAAGAGACCCAGTACTTC.

V is TRBV30 and J is TRBJ2-1, with TRBD2 identical over 11 bases. The length of the CDR3 is 14 residues. Germline CDR1 and CDR2: GTSNPN and SVGIG (reference sequence). J gave up 7 bases and V 2 bases, and 4 bases lay outside the gene matches. This chain's CDR3 is CAWSKLAGVNEQFF. In DNA, the CDR3 is TGTGCCTGGAGTAAACTAGCGGGAGTTAATGAGCAGTTCTTC.